This TCR beta chain is from a study of human T cells and chemical hapten exposure. It was the library that attached unique molecular identifiers to individual cDNA molecules. TCRdb re-called the RACE reads with MiXCR, one entry per CDR3 protein. This table holds roughly 82,000 distinct CDR3 sequences, approximately 12% found once. As to time point: patch test 1, 2 weeks after DPC sensitization. Documented treatment: therapeutic diphenylcyclopropenone sensitization with weekly scalp DPC. The drawing of blood occurred before each patch test was applied. This clonotype has a count of ten or more. Its cognate antigen is unknown. Study results and limitations: Given that the donors had alopecia, their immune response may differ from that seen in healthy people.

Specimen: whole blood, collected in connection with sensitization to the hapten diphenylcyclopropenone (DPC). The source of this sequence is a woman in her sixties or seventies with alopecia areata. Some clones in this sample may be carry-over from other donors' samples.

CDR3 in DNA: TGTGCCAGCAGTGATCTGGGGACAGACAATGAGCAGTTCTTC. Amino acid sequence: CASSDLGTDNEQFF. V gene TRBV25-1 combines with J gene TRBJ2-1; 7 nucleotides agree with TRBD1. The CDR3 length is 14 residues. The V and J ends lost 3 bases and 5 bases, in that order; junction bases with no gene match: 4. Germline V CDR1 and CDR2: MGHDK, SYGVNS.